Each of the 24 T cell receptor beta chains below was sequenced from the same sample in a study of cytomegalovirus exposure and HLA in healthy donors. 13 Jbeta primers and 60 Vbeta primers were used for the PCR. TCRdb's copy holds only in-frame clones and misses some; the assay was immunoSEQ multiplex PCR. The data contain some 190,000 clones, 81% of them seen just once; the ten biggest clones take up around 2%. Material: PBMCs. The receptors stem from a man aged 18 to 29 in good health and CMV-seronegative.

The chain's CDR3 is CASTDPNIPGELFF. The CDR3 nucleotides are TGTGCCAGCACCGATCCAAACATTCCCGGGGAGCTGTTTTTT. This chain links TRBV9 with TRBJ2-2; D is undetermined. The CDR3 is made up of 14 amino acids. Trimming cost V 6 bases and J 6 bases, with 15 bases left between them. Germline CDR1 SGDLS, CDR2 YYNGEE.

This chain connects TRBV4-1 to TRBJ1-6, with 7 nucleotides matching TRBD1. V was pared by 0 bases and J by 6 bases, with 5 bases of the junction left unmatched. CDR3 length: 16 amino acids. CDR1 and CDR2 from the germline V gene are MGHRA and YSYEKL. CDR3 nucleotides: TGCGCCAGCAGCCAAGATTTAGGACAGGCTAATTCACCCCTCCACTTT. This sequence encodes CASSQDLGQANSPLHF.

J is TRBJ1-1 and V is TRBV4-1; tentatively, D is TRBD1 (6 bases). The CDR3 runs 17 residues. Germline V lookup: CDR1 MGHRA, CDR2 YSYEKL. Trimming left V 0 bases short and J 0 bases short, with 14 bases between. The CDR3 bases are TGCGCCAGCAGCCAAGAGAGTGGCAGGGGACTGAACACTGAAGCTTTCTTT. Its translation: CASSQESGRGLNTEAFF.

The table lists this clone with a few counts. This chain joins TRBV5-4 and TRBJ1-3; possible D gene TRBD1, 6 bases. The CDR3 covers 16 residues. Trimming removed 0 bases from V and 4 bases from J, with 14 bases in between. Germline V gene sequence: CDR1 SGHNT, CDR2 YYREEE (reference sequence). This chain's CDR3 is CASSLGHQGYGNTIYF. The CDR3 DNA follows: TGTGCCAGCAGCTTGGGACACCAGGGGTACGGAAACACCATATATTTT.

CDR3 nucleotides: TGCGCCAGCAGCCGTATCACGGGACTAGCCAAAAACATTCAGTACTTC. As protein: CASSRITGLAKNIQYF. The chain is built from TRBV4-1 and TRBJ2-4; D might be TRBD2 (6 bases). The V and J ends lost 4 bases and 0 bases respectively, with 13 bases between them. Germline CDR1 reads MGHRA; CDR2 reads YSYEKL. This CDR3 contains 16 residues.

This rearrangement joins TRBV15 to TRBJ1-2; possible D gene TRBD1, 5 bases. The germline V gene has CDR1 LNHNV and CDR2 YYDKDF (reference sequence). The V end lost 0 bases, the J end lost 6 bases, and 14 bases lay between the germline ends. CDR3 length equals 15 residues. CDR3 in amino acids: CATSRDRAGSHGYTF. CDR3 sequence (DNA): TGTGCCACCAGCAGAGATAGGGCAGGGTCACATGGCTACACCTTC.

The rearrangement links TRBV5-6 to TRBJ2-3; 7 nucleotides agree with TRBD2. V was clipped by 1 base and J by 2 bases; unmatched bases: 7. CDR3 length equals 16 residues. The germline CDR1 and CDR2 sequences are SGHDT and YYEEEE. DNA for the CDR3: TGTGCCAGCAGCTTGAGGCTAGCGGCATTCACAGATACGCAGTATTTT. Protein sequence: CASSLRLAAFTDTQYF.

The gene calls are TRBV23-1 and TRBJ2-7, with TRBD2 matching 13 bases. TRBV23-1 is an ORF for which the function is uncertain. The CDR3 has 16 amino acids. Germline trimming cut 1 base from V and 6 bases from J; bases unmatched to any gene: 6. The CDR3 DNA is TGCGCCAGCAGTCAATGGACTAGCGGGGGTCCCGGCGAGCAGTACTTC. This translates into CASSQWTSGGPGEQYF.

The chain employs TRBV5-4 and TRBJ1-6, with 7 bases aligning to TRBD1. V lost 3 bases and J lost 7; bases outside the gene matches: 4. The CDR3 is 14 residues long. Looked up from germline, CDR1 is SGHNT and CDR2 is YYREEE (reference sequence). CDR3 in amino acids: CASSWAGGNSPLHF. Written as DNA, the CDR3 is TGTGCCAGCAGCTGGGCAGGGGGAAATTCACCCCTCCACTTT.

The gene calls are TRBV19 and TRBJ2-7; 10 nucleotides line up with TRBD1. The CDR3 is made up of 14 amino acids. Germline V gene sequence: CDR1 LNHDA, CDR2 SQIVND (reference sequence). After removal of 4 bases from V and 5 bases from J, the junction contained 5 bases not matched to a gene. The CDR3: CASSTRQGAHEQYF. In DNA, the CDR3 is TGTGCCAGTAGTACTCGACAGGGGGCCCACGAGCAGTACTTC. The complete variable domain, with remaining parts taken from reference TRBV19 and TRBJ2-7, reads DGGITQSPKYLFRKEGQNVTLSCEQNLNHDAMYWYRQDPGQGLRLIYYSQIVNDFQKGDIAEGYSVSREKKESFPLTVTSAQKNPTAFYLCASSTRQGAHEQYFGPGTRLTVT.

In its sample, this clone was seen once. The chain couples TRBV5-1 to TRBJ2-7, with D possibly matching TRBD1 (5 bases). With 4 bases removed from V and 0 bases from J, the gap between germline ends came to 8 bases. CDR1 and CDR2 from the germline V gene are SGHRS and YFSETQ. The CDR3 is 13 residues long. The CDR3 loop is CASSVGPSYEQYF. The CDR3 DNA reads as TGCGCCAGCAGCGTGGGGCCCTCCTACGAGCAGTACTTC.

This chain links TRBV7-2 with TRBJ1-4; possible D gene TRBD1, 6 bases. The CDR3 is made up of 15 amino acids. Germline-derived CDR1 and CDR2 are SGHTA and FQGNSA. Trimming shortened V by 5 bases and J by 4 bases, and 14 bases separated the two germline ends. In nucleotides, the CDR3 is TGTGCCAGCAGCCGGCGACAGGCAAATAATGAAAAACTGTTTTTT. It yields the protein CASSRRQANNEKLFF.

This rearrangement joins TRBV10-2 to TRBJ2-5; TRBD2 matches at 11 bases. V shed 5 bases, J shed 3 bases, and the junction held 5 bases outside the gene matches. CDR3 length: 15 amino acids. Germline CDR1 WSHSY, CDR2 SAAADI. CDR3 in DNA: TGCGCCAGCAGTAACCTAGCGGGGGGAAAAGAGACCCAGTACTTC. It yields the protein CASSNLAGGKETQYF.

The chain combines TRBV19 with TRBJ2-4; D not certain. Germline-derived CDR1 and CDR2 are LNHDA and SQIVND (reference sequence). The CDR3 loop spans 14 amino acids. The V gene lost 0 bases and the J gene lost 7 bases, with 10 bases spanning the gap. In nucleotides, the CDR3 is TGTGCCAGTAGTATAGATCTTAAGCTTAACATTCAGTACTTC. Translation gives CASSIDLKLNIQYF. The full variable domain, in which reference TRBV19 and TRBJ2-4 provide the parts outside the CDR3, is DGGITQSPKYLFRKEGQNVTLSCEQNLNHDAMYWYRQDPGQGLRLIYYSQIVNDFQKGDIAEGYSVSREKKESFPLTVTSAQKNPTAFYLCASSIDLKLNIQYFGAGTRLSVL.

The CDR3 loop is CASSGGTGGTGANVLTF. In DNA form, the CDR3 reads TGTGCCAGCAGCGGCGGGACAGGGGGCACTGGGGCCAACGTCCTGACTTTC. The gene calls are TRBV5-8 and TRBJ2-6; 12 nucleotides align to TRBD1. V gave up 4 bases and J gave up 2 bases; unmatched junction bases: 4. The CDR3 extends over 17 amino acids. Germline values: CDR1 SGHTS, CDR2 YDEGEE. Using reference TRBV5-8 and TRBJ2-6 for the parts outside the CDR3, the full variable domain is EAGVTQSPTHLIKTRGQQATLRCSPISGHTSVYWYQQALGLGLQFLLWYDEGEERNRGNFPPRFSGRQFPNYSSELNVNALELEDSALYLCASSGGTGGTGANVLTFGAGSRLTVL.

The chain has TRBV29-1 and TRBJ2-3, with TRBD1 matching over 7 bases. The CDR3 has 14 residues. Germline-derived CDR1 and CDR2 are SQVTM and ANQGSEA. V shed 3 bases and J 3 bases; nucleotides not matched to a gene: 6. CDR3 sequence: CSVDRGLDTDTQYF. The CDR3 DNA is TGCAGCGTTGATAGGGGGCTAGATACAGATACGCAGTATTTT.

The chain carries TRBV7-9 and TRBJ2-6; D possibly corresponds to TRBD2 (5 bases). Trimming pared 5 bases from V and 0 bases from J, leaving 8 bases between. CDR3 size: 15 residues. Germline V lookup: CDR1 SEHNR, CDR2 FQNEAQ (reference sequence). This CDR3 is CASSQEGSGANVLTF. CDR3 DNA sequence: TGTGCCAGCAGCCAAGAGGGCTCTGGGGCCAACGTCCTGACTTTC.

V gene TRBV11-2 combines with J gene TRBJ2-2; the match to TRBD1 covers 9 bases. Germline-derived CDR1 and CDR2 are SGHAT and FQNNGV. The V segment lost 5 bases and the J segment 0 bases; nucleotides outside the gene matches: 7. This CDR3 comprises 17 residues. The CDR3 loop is CASSLRQGVPNTGELFF. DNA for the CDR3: TGTGCCAGCAGCCTACGACAGGGGGTCCCGAACACCGGGGAGCTGTTTTTT.

CDR3 loop: CASSKQVTGNYEQYF. The CDR3 DNA sequence: TGTGCCAGCAGCAAGCAAGTGACAGGGAATTACGAGCAGTACTTC. V gene TRBV7-9 combines with J gene TRBJ2-7; TRBD1 matches at 7 bases. The ends lost 5 bases at V and 4 bases at J; junction bases unmatched: 11. Germline lookup yields CDR1 SEHNR and CDR2 FQNEAQ (reference sequence). This CDR3 has 15 amino acids.

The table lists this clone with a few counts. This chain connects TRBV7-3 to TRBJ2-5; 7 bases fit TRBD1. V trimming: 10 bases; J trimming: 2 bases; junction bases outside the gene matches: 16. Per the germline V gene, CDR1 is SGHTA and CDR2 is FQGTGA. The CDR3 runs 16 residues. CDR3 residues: CATPNRGLGGQETQYF. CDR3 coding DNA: TGTGCCACGCCCAACAGGGGTTTGGGTGGGCAAGAGACCCAGTACTTC.

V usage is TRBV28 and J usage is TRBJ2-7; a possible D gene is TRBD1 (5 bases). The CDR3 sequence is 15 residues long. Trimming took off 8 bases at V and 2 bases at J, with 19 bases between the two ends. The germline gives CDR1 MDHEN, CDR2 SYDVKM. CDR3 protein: CASAKGLGATYEQYF. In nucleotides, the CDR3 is TGTGCCAGCGCCAAAGGATTAGGGGCAACCTACGAGCAGTACTTC.

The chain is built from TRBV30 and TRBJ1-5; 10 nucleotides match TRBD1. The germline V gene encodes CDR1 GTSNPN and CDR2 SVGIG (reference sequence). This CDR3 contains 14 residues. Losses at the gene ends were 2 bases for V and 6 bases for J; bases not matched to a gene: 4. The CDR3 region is CAWSPGQGFQPQHF. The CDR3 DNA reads TGTGCCTGGAGTCCGGGACAGGGGTTTCAGCCCCAGCATTTT.

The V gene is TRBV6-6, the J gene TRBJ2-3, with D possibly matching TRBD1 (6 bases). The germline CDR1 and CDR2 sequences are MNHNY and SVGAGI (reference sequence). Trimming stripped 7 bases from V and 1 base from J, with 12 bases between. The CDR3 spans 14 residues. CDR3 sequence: CASISGVGTDTQYF. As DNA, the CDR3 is TGTGCCAGCATTTCAGGGGTGGGCACAGATACGCAGTATTTT.

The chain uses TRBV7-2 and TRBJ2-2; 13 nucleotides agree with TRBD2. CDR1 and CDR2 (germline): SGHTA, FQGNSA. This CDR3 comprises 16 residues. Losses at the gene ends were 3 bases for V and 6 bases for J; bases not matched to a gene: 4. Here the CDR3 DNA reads TGTGCCAGCAGCTTGCGACTAGCGGGGGGAGCCGGGGAGCTGTTTTTT. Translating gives CASSLRLAGGAGELFF.